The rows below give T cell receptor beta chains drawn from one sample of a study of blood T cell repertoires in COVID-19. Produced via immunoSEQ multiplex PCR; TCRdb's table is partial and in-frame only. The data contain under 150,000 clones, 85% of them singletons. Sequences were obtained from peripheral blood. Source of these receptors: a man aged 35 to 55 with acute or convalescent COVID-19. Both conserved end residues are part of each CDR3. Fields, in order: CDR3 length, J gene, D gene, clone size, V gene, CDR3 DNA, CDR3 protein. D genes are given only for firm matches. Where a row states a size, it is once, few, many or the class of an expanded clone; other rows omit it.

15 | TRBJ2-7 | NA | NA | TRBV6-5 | TGTGCCAGCAGTTACACCCGGGGGGCCCACTACGAGCAGTACTTC | CASSYTRGAHYEQYF
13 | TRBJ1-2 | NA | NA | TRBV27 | TGTGCCAGCAGTTTGGGGGGAAACTATGGCTACACCTTC | CASSLGGNYGYTF
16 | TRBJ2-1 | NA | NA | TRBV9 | TGTGCCAGCAGCGTAGGCGGGCGTAACTCCTACAATGAGCAGTTCTTC | CASSVGGRNSYNEQFF
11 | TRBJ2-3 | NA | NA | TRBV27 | TGTGCCAGCCGAGGCACAGATACGCAGTATTTT | CASRGTDTQYF
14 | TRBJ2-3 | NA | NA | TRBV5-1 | TGCGCCAGCAGCCTCTTAGCCACCACAGATACGCAGTATTTT | CASSLLATTDTQYF
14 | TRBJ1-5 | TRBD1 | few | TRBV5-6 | TGTGCCAGCAGCAAACAGGGGCCCCCTCAGCCCCAGCATTTT | CASSKQGPPQPQHF
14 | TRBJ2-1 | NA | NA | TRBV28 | TGTGCCAGCAGTTTGAGGAGCTCCTACAATGAGCAGTTCTTC | CASSLRSSYNEQFF
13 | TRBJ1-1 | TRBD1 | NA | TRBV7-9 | TGTGCCAGCAGTAAACAGGGGGGCACTGAAGCTTTCTTT | CASSKQGGTEAFF
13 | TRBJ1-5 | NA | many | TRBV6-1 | TGTGCCAGCAGTGAAGCCCTAGAACGGAAGGAGCATTTT | CASSEALERKEHF
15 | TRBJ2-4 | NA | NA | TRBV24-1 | TGTGCCACCAGTGATGCAGGGCCAGGAAAAAACATTCAGTACTTC | CATSDAGPGKNIQYF
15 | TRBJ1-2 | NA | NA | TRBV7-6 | TGTGCCAGCAGCTTAGCGGTTGGGGGGGCACGGGGCTACACCTTC | CASSLAVGGARGYTF
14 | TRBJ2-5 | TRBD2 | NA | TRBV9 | TGTGCCAGCAGCGTTCCCGGGGGGACAGAGACCCAGTACTTC | CASSVPGGTETQYF
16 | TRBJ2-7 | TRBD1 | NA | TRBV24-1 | TGTGCCACCAGTACCACATCCGGGACAGGGGACGGCGAGCAGTACTTC | CATSTTSGTGDGEQYF
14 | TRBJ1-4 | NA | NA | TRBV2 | TGTGCCAGCAGTGTCCGCGGGGGGGGTGAAAAACTGTTTTTT | CASSVRGGGEKLFF
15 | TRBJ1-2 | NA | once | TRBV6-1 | TGTGCCAGCAGTGAATATCACAGGGTCGGCTATGGCTACACCTTC | CASSEYHRVGYGYTF
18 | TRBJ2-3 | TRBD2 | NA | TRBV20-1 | TGCAGTGCTAGTCCCCTCTGGACTAGCGGGGGGAGAACAGATACGCAGTATTTT | CSASPLWTSGGRTDTQYF
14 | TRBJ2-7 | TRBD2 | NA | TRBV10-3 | TGTGCCATCAGTGTAGCGGGGGGTCCCTACGAGCAGTACTTC | CAISVAGGPYEQYF
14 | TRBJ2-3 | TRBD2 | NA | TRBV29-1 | TGCAGCGTTGACGTGGGGGGGATCACAGATACGCAGTATTTT | CSVDVGGITDTQYF
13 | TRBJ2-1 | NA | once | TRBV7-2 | TGTGCCAGCAGCTTTTCAGCGGCGGGGCTTCAGTTCTTC | CASSFSAAGLQFF
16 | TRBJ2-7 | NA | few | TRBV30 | TGTGCCTGGAGTGAATTTTTAGCCCGGGGAGGCTACGAGCAGTACTTC | CAWSEFLARGGYEQYF
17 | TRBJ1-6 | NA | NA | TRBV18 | TGTGCCAGCTCACCAACGGCCGGGAGCTCCTATAATTCACCCCTCCACTTT | CASSPTAGSSYNSPLHF
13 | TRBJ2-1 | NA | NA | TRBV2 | TGTGCCAGCAAGTACGGTGGAGCGTTTGAGCAGTTCTTC | CASKYGGAFEQFF
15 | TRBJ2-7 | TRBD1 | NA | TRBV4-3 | TGCGCCAGCAGCCAAGAAGTGCCAGGGGGTTACGAGCAGTACTTC | CASSQEVPGGYEQYF
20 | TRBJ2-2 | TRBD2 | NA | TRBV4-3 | TGCGCCAGCAGCCGGTCACCTCCACTAGCGGGGGGGCCGAACACCGGGGAGCTGTTTTTT | CASSRSPPLAGGPNTGELFF
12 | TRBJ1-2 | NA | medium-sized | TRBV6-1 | TGTGCCAGCAGTGAATTCCGCTATGGCTACACCTTC | CASSEFRYGYTF
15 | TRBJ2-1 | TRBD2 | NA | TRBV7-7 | TGTGCCAGCAGCACGGGACTAGCGGGGCGGAATGAGCAGTTCTTC | CASSTGLAGRNEQFF
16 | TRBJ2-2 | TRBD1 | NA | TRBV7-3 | TGTGCCAGCAGCTTAGGCCCCGGGACAGACACCGGGGAGCTGTTTTTT | CASSLGPGTDTGELFF
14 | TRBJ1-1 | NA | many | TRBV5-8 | TGTGCCAGCAGCTTGAGTTTTCTCCACGGTGAAGCTTTCTTT | CASSLSFLHGEAFF
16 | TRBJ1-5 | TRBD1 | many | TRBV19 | TGTGCCAGTAGTATCTACAGGGGGGAGAGCAATCAGCCCCAGCATTTT | CASSIYRGESNQPQHF
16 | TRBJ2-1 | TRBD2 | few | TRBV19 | TGTGCCAGTAGTCCATTAGCGGGGGCGACCCCCCATGAGCAGTTCTTC | CASSPLAGATPHEQFF
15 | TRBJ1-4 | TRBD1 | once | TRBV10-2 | TGCGCCAGCAGTGATCCTACAGGGGTTGTAGAAAAACTGTTTTTT | CASSDPTGVVEKLFF
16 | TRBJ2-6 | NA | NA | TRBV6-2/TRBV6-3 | TGTGCCAGCAGCGACTCGACGGCAGCTGGGGCCAACGTCCTGACTTTC | CASSDSTAAGANVLTF
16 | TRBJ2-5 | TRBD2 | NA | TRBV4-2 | TGTGCCAGCAGCCAGGTAGGGCGGGGGAAACAAGAGACCCAGTACTTC | CASSQVGRGKQETQYF
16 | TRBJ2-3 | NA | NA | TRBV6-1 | TGTGCCAGCAGTGAAGCGGCGGGGGCCGTCACAGATACGCAGTATTTT | CASSEAAGAVTDTQYF
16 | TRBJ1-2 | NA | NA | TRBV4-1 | TGCGCCAGCAGCCAATTAGGGCAGGGTCTTAACTATGGCTACACCTTC | CASSQLGQGLNYGYTF
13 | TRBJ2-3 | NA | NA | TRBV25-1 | TGTGCCAGCAGTAACAACAGTGCGAATACGCAGTATTTT | CASSNNSANTQYF